This entry concerns a single TCR beta chain. Authors' analysis steps: Reference gene primer amplification gave estimated nucleated cell counts. Here immunoSEQ multiplex PCR was the method, and the copy in TCRdb shows in-frame clones only, minus some. D and trimming were read from the DNA, whereas the V and J calls and clone size are those reported in that table. This sample has some 50,000 clones, with roughly 83% found just once. This specimen belongs to a study of blood T cell repertoires in COVID-19. Study-level background: COVID-19 samples, acute and convalescent, were from the United States, Italy and Spain. T cells, B-cell-depleted T cells, or PBMCs provided the cDNA or gDNA that served as material.

The sample consisted of peripheral blood. The clonotype originates from a man in his sixties or seventies with acute or convalescent COVID-19.

The DNA for the CDR3 is TGTGCCAGTAGGGATGGGGCCGGATATAATCAGCCCCAGCATTTT. Amino acids: CASRDGAGYNQPQHF. The genes are TRBV19 and TRBJ1-5; a weak D match, TRBD1 (5 bases). CDR3 length: 15 residues. CDR1 and CDR2 (germline): LNHDA, SQIVND (reference sequence). Trimming removed 6 bases at V and 4 bases at J, with 16 bases between.